The 13 T cell receptor beta chains below all came from one sample that was sequenced in a study of human T cells and chemical hapten exposure. Time point of the sample: pre-sensitization, week 0. Described treatment: therapeutic diphenylcyclopropenone sensitization with weekly scalp DPC. Via MiXCR, TCRdb re-called the RACE reads, giving one row per CDR3 protein. Here the sample spans about 180,000 distinct CDR3 sequences, 25% to 35% being singletons. The sequences come from whole blood, collected in connection with sensitization to the hapten diphenylcyclopropenone (DPC). The source is a woman in her 30s with alopecia areata. Some clones in this sample may be carry-over from other donors' samples.

This clonotype appeared a few times. The chain employs TRBV20-1 and TRBJ2-2; TRBD2 agrees at 7 bases. Germline CDR1 and CDR2: DFQATT and SNEGSKA (reference sequence). The CDR3 totals 16 residues. J lost 0 bases, V lost 1 base, and 5 bases had no gene match. This CDR3 reads CSARAPGGSNTGELFF. CDR3 DNA: TGCAGTGCTAGAGCCCCGGGAGGATCGAACACCGGGGAGCTGTTTTTT.

The chain carries TRBV25-1 and TRBJ2-7; TRBD2 agrees at 9 bases. Losses at the gene ends were 4 bases for V and 3 bases for J; bases not matched to a gene: 7. The CDR3 spans 15 residues. Germline CDR1 MGHDK, CDR2 SYGVNS. The CDR3 here is CASSVGLAGVYEQYF. In DNA, the CDR3 is TGTGCCAGCAGTGTAGGTTTAGCGGGGGTCTACGAGCAGTACTTC.

This clonotype was observed a handful of times. The J gene is TRBJ2-2, the V gene TRBV19, with 9 positions matching TRBD1. The germline gives CDR1 LNHDA, CDR2 SQIVND (reference sequence). The CDR3 totals 14 residues. The V segment lost 7 bases and the J segment 6 bases; nucleotides outside the gene matches: 6. In nucleotides, the CDR3 is TGTGCCAGTAACAGGGACAGGGCTGCCGGGGAGCTGTTTTTT. Translating gives CASNRDRAAGELFF.

This clonotype was detected a few times. The chain links TRBV7-9 to TRBJ1-1; 7 bases align to TRBD1. The V segment lost 9 bases and the J segment 1 base; nucleotides outside the gene matches: 2. The CDR3 runs to 12 residues. Germline V lookup: CDR1 SEHNR, CDR2 FQNEAQ (reference sequence). The CDR3: CASRTGNTEAFF. CDR3 bases: TGTGCCAGTAGGACAGGGAACACTGAAGCTTTCTTT.

The table lists this clonotype with a few counts. This rearrangement joins TRBV4-1 to TRBJ2-1; TRBD1 matches 8 bases. Germline loops: CDR1 MGHRA, CDR2 YSYEKL. This CDR3 is built from 15 residues. The junction had 6 bases not matched to a gene; V was cut back by 3 bases and J by 5 bases. As DNA, the CDR3 is TGCGCCAGCAGCCATGCAGGGACAGGAAACAATGAGCAGTTCTTC. Its protein product is CASSHAGTGNNEQFF.

This clonotype appeared once. The J gene is TRBJ1-2, the V gene TRBV6-5; 7 positions agree with TRBD1. Germline V CDR1 and CDR2: MNHEY, SVGAGI. This CDR3 is built from 16 residues. With V trimmed by 5 bases and J by 5 bases, 14 bases remained unmatched. The CDR3, as DNA: TGTGCCAGCAGTCCCGAGGGGAGGGGGCTGGGGTATGGCTACACCTTC. As protein: CASSPEGRGLGYGYTF.

In DNA form, the CDR3 reads TGTGCCAGCAGCTTGGTGGGGGGTTATGGCTACACCTTC. Translating gives CASSLVGGYGYTF. The chain employs TRBV5-6 and TRBJ1-2, with D maybe TRBD1 (5 bases). The CDR3 loop spans 13 amino acids. CDR1 and CDR2 from the germline V gene are SGHDT and YYEEEE. V gave up 0 bases and J gave up 5 bases, with 8 bases separating them.

This clonotype occurred once. J is TRBJ2-1 and V is TRBV28; TRBD1 agrees at 11 bases. CDR3 length: 15 residues. Germline lookup yields CDR1 MDHEN and CDR2 SYDVKM. V was clipped by 8 bases and J by 7 bases; unmatched bases: 10. The CDR3 nucleotides read TGTGCCAGCTCGCCCGGGACAGGGGGTCGAAATGAGCAGTTCTTC. Protein: CASSPGTGGRNEQFF.

The chain couples TRBV7-8 to TRBJ1-1; tentative D call: TRBD1 (6 bases). CDR3 length: 17 amino acids. The V gene's germline CDR1 is SGHVS and CDR2 FQNEAQ. Deletions cut 6 bases from V and 4 bases from J, with 24 bases between. The CDR3 reads CASRSRSAGEGGTEAFF. In nucleotides, the CDR3 is TGTGCCAGCAGATCTAGGTCGGCCGGGGAAGGGGGCACTGAAGCTTTCTTT.

This clonotype turned up a few times. This chain connects TRBV7-2 to TRBJ1-1, with TRBD1 matching 11 bases. J lost 5 bases, V lost 7 bases, and 9 bases had no gene match. The CDR3 is made up of 15 amino acids. Germline loops: CDR1 SGHTA, CDR2 FQGNSA. CDR3 in amino acids: CASTLGQGASTEAFF. The CDR3, as DNA: TGTGCCAGCACACTCGGACAGGGGGCAAGTACTGAAGCTTTCTTT.

The rearrangement links TRBV28 to TRBJ2-5; the match to TRBD2 covers 9 bases. CDR1 is MDHEN, CDR2 SYDVKM, per germline. This CDR3 comprises 16 residues. With 3 bases clipped from V and 0 bases from J, the junction kept 5 bases outside the gene matches. The CDR3 region is CASSLVIAGDQETQYF. CDR3 DNA sequence: TGTGCCAGCAGTTTGGTGATAGCGGGGGACCAAGAGACCCAGTACTTC.

This clonotype was seen a few times. The V and J genes are TRBV19 and TRBJ1-2; 7 bases fit TRBD1. The junction had 5 bases not matched to a gene; V was cut back by 6 bases and J by 4 bases. The CDR3 contains 13 residues. Per germline, CDR1 LNHDA and CDR2 SQIVND (reference sequence). The CDR3 region has the DNA TGTGCCAGTAGCGCGGGACAGCCCTATGGCTACACCTTC. It specifies CASSAGQPYGYTF.

This clonotype occurred a few times. The rearrangement uses TRBV4-1 and TRBJ1-2; D is unclear. The CDR3 has 11 residues. Trimming shortened V by 0 bases and J by 8 bases, and 4 bases separated the two germline ends. Per the germline V gene, CDR1 is MGHRA and CDR2 is YSYEKL. The CDR3 DNA is TGCGCCAGCAGCCAAGATCGCGGCTACACCTTC. It encodes CASSQDRGYTF.